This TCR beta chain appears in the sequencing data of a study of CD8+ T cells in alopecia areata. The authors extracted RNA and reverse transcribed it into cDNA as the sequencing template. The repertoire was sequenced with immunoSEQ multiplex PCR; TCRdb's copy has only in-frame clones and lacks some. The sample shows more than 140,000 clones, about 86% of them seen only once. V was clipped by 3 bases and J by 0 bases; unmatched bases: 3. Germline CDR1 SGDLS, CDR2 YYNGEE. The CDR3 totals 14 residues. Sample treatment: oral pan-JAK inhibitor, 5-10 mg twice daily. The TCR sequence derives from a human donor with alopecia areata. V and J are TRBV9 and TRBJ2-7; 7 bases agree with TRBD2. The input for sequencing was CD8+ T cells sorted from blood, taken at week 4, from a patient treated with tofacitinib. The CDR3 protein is CASSGAGPSYEQYF. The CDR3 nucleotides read TGTGCCAGCAGCGGAGCGGGGCCCTCCTACGAGCAGTACTTC.